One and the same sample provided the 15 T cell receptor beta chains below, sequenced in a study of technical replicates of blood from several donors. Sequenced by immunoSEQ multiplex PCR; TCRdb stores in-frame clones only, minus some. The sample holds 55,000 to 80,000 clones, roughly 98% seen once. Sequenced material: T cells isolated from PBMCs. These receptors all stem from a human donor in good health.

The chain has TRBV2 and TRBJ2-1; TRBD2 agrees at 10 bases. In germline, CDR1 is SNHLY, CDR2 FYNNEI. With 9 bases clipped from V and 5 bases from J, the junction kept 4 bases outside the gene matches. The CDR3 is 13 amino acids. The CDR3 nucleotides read TGTGCCAGGAGCGGGAGGGAAGACAATGAGCAGTTCTTC. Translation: CARSGREDNEQFF.

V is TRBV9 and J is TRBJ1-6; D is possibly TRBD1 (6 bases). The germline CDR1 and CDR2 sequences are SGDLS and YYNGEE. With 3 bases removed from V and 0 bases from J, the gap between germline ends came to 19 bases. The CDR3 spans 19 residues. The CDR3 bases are TGTGCCAGCAGCGCACCACTTAGGGGGAAGAGCTCCTATAATTCACCCCTCCACTTT. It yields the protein CASSAPLRGKSSYNSPLHF. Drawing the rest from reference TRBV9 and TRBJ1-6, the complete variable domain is DSGVTQTPKHLITATGQRVTLRCSPRSGDLSVYWYQQSLDQGLQFLIQYYNGEERAKGNILERFSAQQFPDLHSELNLSSLELGDSALYFCASSAPLRGKSSYNSPLHFGNGTRLTVT.

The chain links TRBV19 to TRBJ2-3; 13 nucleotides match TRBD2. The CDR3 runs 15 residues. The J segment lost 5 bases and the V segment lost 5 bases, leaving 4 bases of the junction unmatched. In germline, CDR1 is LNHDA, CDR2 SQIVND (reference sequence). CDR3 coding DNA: TGTGCCAGTAGTCGGACTAGCGGGAGATTAGATACGCAGTATTTT. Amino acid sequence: CASSRTSGRLDTQYF.

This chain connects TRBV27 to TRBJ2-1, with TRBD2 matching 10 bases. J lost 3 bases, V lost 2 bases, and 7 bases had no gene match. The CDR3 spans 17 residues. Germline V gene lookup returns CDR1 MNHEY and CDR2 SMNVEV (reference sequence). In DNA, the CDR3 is TGTGCCAGCAGTTTACGTGGACTAGCGGACCACTACAATGAGCAGTTCTTC. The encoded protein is CASSLRGLADHYNEQFF.

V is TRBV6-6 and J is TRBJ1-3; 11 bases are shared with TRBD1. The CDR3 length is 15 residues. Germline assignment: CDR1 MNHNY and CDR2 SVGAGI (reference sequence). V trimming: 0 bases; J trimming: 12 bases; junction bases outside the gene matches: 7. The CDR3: CASSYSAGQGAVIYF. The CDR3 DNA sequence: TGTGCCAGCAGTTACTCCGCCGGACAGGGGGCGGTCATATATTTT.

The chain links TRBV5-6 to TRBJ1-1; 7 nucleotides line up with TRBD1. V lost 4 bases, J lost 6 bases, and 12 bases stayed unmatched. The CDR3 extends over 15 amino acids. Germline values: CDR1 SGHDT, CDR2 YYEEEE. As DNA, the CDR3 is TGTGCCAGCAGCCCTATGGACAGGCCTATCCCTGAAGCTTTCTTT. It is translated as CASSPMDRPIPEAFF.

CDR3 in amino acids: CASRPDRVRTEAFF. Written as DNA, the CDR3 is TGTGCCAGCAGACCGGACAGGGTAAGGACTGAAGCTTTCTTT. The V and J genes are TRBV7-9 and TRBJ1-1; 8 bases agree with TRBD1. The CDR3 runs to 14 residues. The V and J ends lost 6 bases and 5 bases, in that order; junction bases with no gene match: 8. Germline V gene lookup returns CDR1 SEHNR and CDR2 FQNEAQ (reference sequence).

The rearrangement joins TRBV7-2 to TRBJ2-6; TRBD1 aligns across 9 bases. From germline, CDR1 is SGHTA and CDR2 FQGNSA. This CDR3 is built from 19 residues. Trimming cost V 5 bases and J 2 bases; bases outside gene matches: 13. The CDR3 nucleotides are TGTGCCAGCAGCGTTACGACAGGGGGTCCCGGAACTGGGGCCAACGTCCTGACTTTC. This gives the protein CASSVTTGGPGTGANVLTF.

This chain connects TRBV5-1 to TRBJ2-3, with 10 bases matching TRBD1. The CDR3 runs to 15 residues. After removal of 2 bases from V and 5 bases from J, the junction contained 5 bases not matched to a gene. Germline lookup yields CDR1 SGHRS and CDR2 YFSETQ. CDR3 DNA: TGCGCCAGCAGCTTAGGGACAGGGGCCGGAGATACGCAGTATTTT. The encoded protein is CASSLGTGAGDTQYF.

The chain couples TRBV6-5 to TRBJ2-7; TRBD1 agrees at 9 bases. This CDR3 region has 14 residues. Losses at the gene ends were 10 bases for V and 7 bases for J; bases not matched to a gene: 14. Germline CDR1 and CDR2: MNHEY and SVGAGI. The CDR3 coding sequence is TGTGCCACTATTCCCGGGACAGGGTCGAGGGAGCAGTACTTC. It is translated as CATIPGTGSREQYF.

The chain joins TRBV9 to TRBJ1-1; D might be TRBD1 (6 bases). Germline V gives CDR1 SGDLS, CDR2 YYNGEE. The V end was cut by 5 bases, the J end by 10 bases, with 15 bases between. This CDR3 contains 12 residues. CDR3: CASRGQSRGAFF. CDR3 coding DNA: TGTGCCAGCAGAGGACAGAGCCGGGGAGCTTTCTTT.

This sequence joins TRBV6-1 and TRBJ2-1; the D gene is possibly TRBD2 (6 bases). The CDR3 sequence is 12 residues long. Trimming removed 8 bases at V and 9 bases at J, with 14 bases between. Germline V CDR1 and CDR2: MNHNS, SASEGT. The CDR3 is CASFKLGGEQFF. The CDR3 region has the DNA TGTGCCAGCTTTAAACTCGGGGGTGAGCAGTTCTTC.

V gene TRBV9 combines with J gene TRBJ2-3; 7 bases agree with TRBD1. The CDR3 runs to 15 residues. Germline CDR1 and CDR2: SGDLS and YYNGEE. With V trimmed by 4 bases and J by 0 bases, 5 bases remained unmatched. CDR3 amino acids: CASSPGTASTDTQYF. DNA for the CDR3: TGTGCCAGCAGCCCTGGGACAGCTAGCACAGATACGCAGTATTTT.

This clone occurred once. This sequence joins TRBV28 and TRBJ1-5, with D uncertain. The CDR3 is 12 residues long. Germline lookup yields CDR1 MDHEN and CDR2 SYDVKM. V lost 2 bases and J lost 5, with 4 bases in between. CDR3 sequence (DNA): TGTGCCAGCAGTTTAGAGGATCAGCCCCAGCATTTT. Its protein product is CASSLEDQPQHF.

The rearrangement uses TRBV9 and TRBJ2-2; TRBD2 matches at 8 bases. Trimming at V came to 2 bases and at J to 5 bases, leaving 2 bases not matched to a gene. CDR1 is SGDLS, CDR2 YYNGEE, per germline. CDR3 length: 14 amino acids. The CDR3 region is CASSVGGGTGELFF. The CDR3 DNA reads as TGTGCCAGCAGCGTCGGGGGGGGGACCGGGGAGCTGTTTTTT.